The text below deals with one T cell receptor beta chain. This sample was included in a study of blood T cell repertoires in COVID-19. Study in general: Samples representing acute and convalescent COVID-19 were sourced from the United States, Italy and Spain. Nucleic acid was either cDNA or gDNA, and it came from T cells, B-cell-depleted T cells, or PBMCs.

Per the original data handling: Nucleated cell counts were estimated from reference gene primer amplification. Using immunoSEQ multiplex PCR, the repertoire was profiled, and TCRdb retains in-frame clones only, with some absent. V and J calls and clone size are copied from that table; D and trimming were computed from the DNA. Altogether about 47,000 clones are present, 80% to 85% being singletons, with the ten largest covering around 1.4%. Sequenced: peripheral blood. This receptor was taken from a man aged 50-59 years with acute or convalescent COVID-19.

The CDR3 region is CASSPPRRGSGETQYF. DNA for the CDR3: TGTGCCAGCAGCCCGCCCCGGCGAGGGAGTGGGGAGACCCAGTACTTC. The chain has TRBV7-6 and TRBJ2-5; TRBD2 is a possible D gene (5 bases). Trimming cost V 5 bases and J 5 bases, with 21 bases left between them. Germline V gene data show CDR1 as SGHVS and CDR2 as FNYEAQ. The CDR3 extends over 16 amino acids.